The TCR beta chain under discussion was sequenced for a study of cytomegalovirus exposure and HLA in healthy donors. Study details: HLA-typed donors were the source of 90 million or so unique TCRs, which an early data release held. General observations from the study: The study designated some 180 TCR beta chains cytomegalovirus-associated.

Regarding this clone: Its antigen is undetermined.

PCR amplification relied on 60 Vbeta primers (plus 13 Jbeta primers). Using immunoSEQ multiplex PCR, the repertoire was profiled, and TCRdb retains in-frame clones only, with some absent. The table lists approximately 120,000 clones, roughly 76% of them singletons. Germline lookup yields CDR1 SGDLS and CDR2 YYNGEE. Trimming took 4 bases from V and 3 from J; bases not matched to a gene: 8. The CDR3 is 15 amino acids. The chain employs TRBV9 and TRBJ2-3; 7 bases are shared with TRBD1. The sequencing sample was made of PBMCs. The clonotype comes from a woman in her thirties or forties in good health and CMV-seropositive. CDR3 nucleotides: TGTGCCAGCAGCTTACCGGGACAGCTAACAGATACGCAGTATTTT. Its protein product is CASSLPGQLTDTQYF.